This T cell receptor (beta chain) was recorded in a study of naive and memory T cell subsets. Both TRBC1 and TRBC2 were covered by a beta constant-region primer of two equimolar oligonucleotides. The ligated cDNA underwent four PCR rounds using SP2 and nested alpha and beta constant-region primers. TCRdb recomputed calls from the UMI-ligation and nested PCR reads with MiXCR, one row per CDR3 protein. This table holds around 130,000 distinct CDR3 sequences, roughly 36% found once. Alpha and beta libraries were amplified separately from the second PCR onward. Sequential positive selection took CD4 T cells first, then CD8 T cells. This CDR3 is built from 14 residues. The germline gives CDR1 WNHNN, CDR2 SYGVQD (reference sequence). V shed 6 bases and J shed 3 bases, with 15 bases lying between them. Study-wide findings and caveats: From naive to CM, EM and EMRA, diversity decreased and Gini increased.

With regard to this clonotype: Its antigen is as yet unknown.

The material sequenced was central memory CD4+ T cells from blood. The receptor's source is a human donor in good health. J is TRBJ2-7 and V is TRBV10-1; D may be TRBD1 or TRBD2 (6 bases each). This CDR3 is CASSKQGGNYEQYF. DNA of the CDR3: TGCGCCAGCAGCAAACAGGGAGGAAACTACGAGCAGTACTTC.